What follows describes a single TCR beta chain. Its antigen is undetermined. This record belongs to a study of tumor-infiltrating lymphocytes in primary liver carcinoma. Study-wide findings and caveats: Lower overlap was observed for tumor-adjacent and tumor-blood pairs relative to tumor region pairs.

The study co-extracted DNA and RNA from 20-30 mg of unsorted bulk tissue. Per tumor, sampling covered five separate regions. The investigators made TCR beta cDNA from approximately 500 ng total RNA, using a constant-region primer. Three nested multiplex PCR rounds of slightly modified ARM-PCR generated TCR beta libraries. PCR rounds one and two used TRBV1-TRBV30 forward primers with a C-beta reverse primer for roughly 9 cycles each. In TCRdb, the multiplex PCR reads were re-called with MiXCR into one record per CDR3 protein. The sample consists of around 40,000 distinct CDR3 sequences, around 70% of them appearing once. The germline V gene has CDR1 SGHTA and CDR2 FQGNSA. CDR3 size: 16 residues.

V usage is TRBV7-2 and J usage is TRBJ2-3, with D perhaps TRBD1 (5 bases). The DNA matches TRBJ1-5 better at its end, which makes the J call doubtful. Input material: liver tumor tissue from sampling region 2. Subset here: tumor region T2, inferior pole. This receptor was taken from a man in his forties with primary liver carcinoma and hepatitis B virus infection. The CDR3 sequence is CASSVRGGRVGDTQHF. In nucleotides, the CDR3 is TGTGCCAGCAGCGTTAGGGGCGGGAGGGTAGGAGATACGCAGCATTTT.